The sequence of this T cell receptor beta chain was determined in a study of somatic mutations in cytotoxic T cells in rheumatoid arthritis. This CDR3 has 18 amino acids. Germline-derived CDR1 and CDR2 are MDHEN and SYDVKM. This clone was observed a handful of times. Its antigen is as yet unknown. Compared with germline, one end of the junction differs, possibly owing to a read error. The table came from immunoSEQ multiplex PCR; TCRdb's copy has only in-frame clones and leaves some out. The sample has 6,500 to 7,000 clones; approximately 81% are singletons. Isolation of the CD4+ and CD8+ populations was accomplished via positive magnetic bead selection, with purity assessed by flow cytometry. Study-wide results and limits: Patients with a largest CD8+ clone exceeding 20% of CD8+ cells numbered about an eighth of the roughly 65.

V gene TRBV28 combines with J gene TRBJ2-1; 9 bases fit TRBD1. The sequence came from a woman between 55 and 75 years old in good health. The sequenced sample consisted of CD8+ T cells sorted from blood. CDR3 loop: CATSPGTGSFSGYNEQFF. CDR3 in DNA: TGTGCCACCAGTCCCGGGACAGGGTCGTTCTCGGGGTACAATGAGCAGTTCTTC.